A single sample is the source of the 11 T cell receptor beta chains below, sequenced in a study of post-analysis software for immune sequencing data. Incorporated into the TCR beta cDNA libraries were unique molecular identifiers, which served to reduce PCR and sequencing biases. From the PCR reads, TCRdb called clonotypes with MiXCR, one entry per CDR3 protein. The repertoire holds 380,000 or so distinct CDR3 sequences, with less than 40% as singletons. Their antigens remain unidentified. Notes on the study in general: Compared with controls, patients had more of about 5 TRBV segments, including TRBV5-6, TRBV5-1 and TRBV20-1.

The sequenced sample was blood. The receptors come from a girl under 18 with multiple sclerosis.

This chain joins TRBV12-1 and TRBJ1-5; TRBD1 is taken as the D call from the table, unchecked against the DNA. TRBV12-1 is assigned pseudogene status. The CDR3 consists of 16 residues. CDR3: CASSPAGTGLNQPQHF. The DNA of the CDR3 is TGTGCCAGCAGCCCGGCCGGGACAGGGCTCAATCAGCCCCAGCATTTT.

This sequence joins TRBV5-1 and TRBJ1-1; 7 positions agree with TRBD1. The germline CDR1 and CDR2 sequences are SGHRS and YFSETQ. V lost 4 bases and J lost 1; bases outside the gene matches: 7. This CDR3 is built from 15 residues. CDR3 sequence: CASSLTGPGNTEAFF. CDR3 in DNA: TGCGCCAGCAGCCTGACAGGGCCTGGGAACACTGAAGCTTTCTTT.

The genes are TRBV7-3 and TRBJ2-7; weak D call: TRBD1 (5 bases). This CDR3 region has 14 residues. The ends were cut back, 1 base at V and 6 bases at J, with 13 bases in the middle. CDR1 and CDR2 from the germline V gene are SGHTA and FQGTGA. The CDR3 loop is CASSLKAGKGEQYF. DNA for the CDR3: TGTGCCAGCAGCTTAAAGGCAGGGAAGGGCGAGCAGTACTTC.

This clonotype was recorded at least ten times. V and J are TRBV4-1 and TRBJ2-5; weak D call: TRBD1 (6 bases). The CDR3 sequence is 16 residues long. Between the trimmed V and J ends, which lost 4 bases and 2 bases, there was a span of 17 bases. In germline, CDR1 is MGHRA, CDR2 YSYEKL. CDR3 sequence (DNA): TGCGCCAGCAGCCGATTATCCGTACAGGGACAAGAGACCCAGTACTTC. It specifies CASSRLSVQGQETQYF.

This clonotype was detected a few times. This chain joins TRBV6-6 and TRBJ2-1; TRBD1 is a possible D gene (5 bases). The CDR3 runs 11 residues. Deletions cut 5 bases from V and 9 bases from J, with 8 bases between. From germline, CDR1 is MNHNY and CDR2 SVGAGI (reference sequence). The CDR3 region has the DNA TGTGCCAGCAGTCCGGACACTGAGCAGTTCTTC. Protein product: CASSPDTEQFF.

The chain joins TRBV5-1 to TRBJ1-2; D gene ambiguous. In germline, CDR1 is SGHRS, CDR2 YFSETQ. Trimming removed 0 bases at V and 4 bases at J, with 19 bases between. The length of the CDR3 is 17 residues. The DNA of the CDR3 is TGCGCCAGCAGCTTGGATACCCGGCCCCCACCCCTCTATGGCTACACCTTC. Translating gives CASSLDTRPPPLYGYTF.

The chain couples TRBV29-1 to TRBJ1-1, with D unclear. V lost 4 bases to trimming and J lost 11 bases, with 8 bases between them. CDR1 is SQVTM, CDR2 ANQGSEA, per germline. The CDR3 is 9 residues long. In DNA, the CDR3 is TGCAGCGTTGGACCCGACGCTTTCTTT. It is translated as CSVGPDAFF. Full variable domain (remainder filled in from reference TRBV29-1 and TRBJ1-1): SAVISQKPSRDICQRGTSLTIQCQVDSQVTMMFWYRQQPGQSLTLIATANQGSEATYESGFVIDKFPISRPNLTFSTLTVSNMSPEDSSIYLCSVGPDAFFGQGTRLTVV.

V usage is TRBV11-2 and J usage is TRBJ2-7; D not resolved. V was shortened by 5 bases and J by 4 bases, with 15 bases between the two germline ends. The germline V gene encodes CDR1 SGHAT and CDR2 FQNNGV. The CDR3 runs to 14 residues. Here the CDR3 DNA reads TGTGCCAGCAGCCCCCAGAGGCCCGCTTACGAGCAGTACTTC. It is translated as CASSPQRPAYEQYF.

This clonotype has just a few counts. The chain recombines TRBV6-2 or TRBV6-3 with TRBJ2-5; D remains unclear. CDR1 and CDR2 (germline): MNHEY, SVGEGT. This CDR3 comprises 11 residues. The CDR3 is CAVRTQETQYF. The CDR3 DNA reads TGTGCGGTACGGACCCAGGAGACCCAGTACTTC.

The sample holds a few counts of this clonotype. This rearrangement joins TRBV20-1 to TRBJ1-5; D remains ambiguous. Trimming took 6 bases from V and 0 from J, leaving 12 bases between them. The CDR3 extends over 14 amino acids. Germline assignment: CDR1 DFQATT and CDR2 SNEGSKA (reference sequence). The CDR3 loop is CSAFTGNSNQPQHF. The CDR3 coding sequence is TGCAGTGCCTTTACGGGGAATAGCAATCAGCCCCAGCATTTT.

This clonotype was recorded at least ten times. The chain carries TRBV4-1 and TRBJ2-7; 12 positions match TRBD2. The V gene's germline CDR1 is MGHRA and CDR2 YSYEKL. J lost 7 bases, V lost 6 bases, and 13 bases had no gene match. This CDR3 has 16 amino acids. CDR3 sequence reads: CASSPDSSGGVGEQYF. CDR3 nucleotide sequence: TGCGCCAGCAGTCCGGACTCTAGCGGGGGGGTAGGGGAGCAGTACTTC.